What follows are 11 T cell receptor beta chains derived from one specimen sequenced in a study of memory CD4+ T cells and cytomegalovirus serostatus. The sort gate was single viable CD3+CD4+CD8-CD45RO+ cells for memory CD4+ T cells. Here immunoSEQ multiplex PCR was the method, and the copy in TCRdb shows in-frame clones only, minus some. The table shows under 65,000 clones, with roughly 80% occurring only once. Sample: memory CD4+ T cells from blood. The receptors shown here come from an adult in good health and CMV-seronegative.

This rearrangement joins TRBV7-9 to TRBJ2-6; tentatively, D is TRBD1 (5 bases). The germline V gene encodes CDR1 SEHNR and CDR2 FQNEAQ (reference sequence). The CDR3 has 16 residues. Deletions cut 5 bases from V and 0 bases from J, with 11 bases between. This chain's CDR3 is CASSLDSSSGANVLTF. The CDR3 bases are TGTGCCAGCAGCCTAGACAGTTCCTCTGGGGCCAACGTCCTGACTTTC. The full variable domain, its missing parts supplied by reference TRBV7-9 and TRBJ2-6, is DTGVSQNPRHKITKRGQNVTFRCDPISEHNRLYWYRQTLGQGPEFLTYFQNEAQLEKSRLLSDRFSAERPKGSFSTLEIQRTEQGDSAMYLCASSLDSSSGANVLTFGAGSRLTVL.

This sequence joins TRBV28 and TRBJ2-5; perhaps TRBD1 as D (6 bases). V gave up 5 bases and J gave up 3 bases, with 10 bases separating them. The CDR3 runs to 13 residues. In germline, CDR1 is MDHEN, CDR2 SYDVKM. CDR3 in DNA: TGTGCCAGCAGTCAGGGGACAAAAGAGACCCAGTACTTC. Translated, it gives CASSQGTKETQYF.

The chain recombines TRBV7-9 with TRBJ2-5; 8 nucleotides line up with TRBD2. Germline loops: CDR1 SEHNR, CDR2 FQNEAQ (reference sequence). J lost 5 bases, V lost 1 base, and 9 bases had no gene match. CDR3 length equals 16 residues. CDR3 DNA sequence: TGTGCCAGCAGCTTAGATGCGGGGGGCTTCAGGGAGACCCAGTACTTC. Translated, it gives CASSLDAGGFRETQYF.

This rearrangement joins TRBV5-1 to TRBJ1-5, with TRBD1 matching 7 bases. This CDR3 is built from 15 residues. V lost 4 bases, J lost 4 bases, and 8 bases stayed unmatched. From germline, CDR1 is SGHRS and CDR2 YFSETQ. This chain's CDR3 is CASSATGERNQPQHF. The CDR3 nucleotides read TGCGCCAGCAGCGCTACAGGGGAACGAAATCAGCCCCAGCATTTT.

The genes are TRBV10-3 and TRBJ2-1; 9 nucleotides align to TRBD1. Trimming cost V 0 bases and J 8 bases; bases outside gene matches: 5. CDR3 length equals 15 residues. Germline assignment: CDR1 ENHRY and CDR2 SYGVKD. DNA for the CDR3: TGTGCCATCAGTGAGTCGTCACAGGGGGCCTATGAGCAGTTCTTC. Amino acids: CAISESSQGAYEQFF.

This clone is medium-sized within its sample. The CDR3 DNA follows: TGTGCCATCAGTACCAGGAACACTGAAGCTTTCTTT. It specifies CAISTRNTEAFF. This chain links TRBV10-3 with TRBJ1-1; D gene uncertain. Germline-derived CDR1 and CDR2 are ENHRY and SYGVKD. CDR3 length equals 12 residues. The V end was cut by 5 bases, the J end by 1 base, with 5 bases between.

The chain couples TRBV30 to TRBJ2-1, with D possibly matching TRBD2 (5 bases). Germline CDR1 GTSNPN, CDR2 SVGIG (reference sequence). Trimming pared 3 bases from V and 8 bases from J, leaving 8 bases between. CDR3 length: 11 residues. CDR3 DNA: TGTGCCTGGAGCGACTATCATGAGCAGTTCTTC. Its protein product is CAWSDYHEQFF.

This chain uses TRBV2 with TRBJ2-1, with 8 bases matching TRBD2. V dropped 2 bases and J dropped 0; count of bases not matched to a gene: 9. Germline lookup yields CDR1 SNHLY and CDR2 FYNNEI. There are 18 residues in the CDR3. CDR3 coding DNA: TGTGCCAGCAGTGAACCGGCACTAGCGGTCAGCTCCTACAATGAGCAGTTCTTC. It codes for CASSEPALAVSSYNEQFF.

This clone has only one observation. J is TRBJ2-5 and V is TRBV19; the match to TRBD1 covers 9 bases. Germline V lookup: CDR1 LNHDA, CDR2 SQIVND (reference sequence). V shed 5 bases and J 5 bases; nucleotides not matched to a gene: 6. CDR3 length: 14 residues. DNA of the CDR3: TGTGCCAGTAGTCCCACAGGGGGCAGGGAGACCCAGTACTTC. Amino acid sequence: CASSPTGGRETQYF. Variable domain in full (rest from reference TRBV19 and TRBJ2-5): DGGITQSPKYLFRKEGQNVTLSCEQNLNHDAMYWYRQDPGQGLRLIYYSQIVNDFQKGDIAEGYSVSREKKESFPLTVTSAQKNPTAFYLCASSPTGGRETQYFGPGTRLLVL.

This clone occurred once. V and J are TRBV11-2 and TRBJ2-1, with 7 positions matching TRBD2. The J segment lost 6 bases and the V segment lost 2 bases, leaving 7 bases of the junction unmatched. The CDR3 is 15 residues long. In germline, CDR1 is SGHAT, CDR2 FQNNGV. CDR3 nucleotide sequence: TGTGCCAGCAGCTTATTGGCGGGAGCCGGCAATGAGCAGTTCTTC. It yields the protein CASSLLAGAGNEQFF.

The chain joins TRBV5-4 to TRBJ2-3, with D possibly being TRBD2 (6 bases). The CDR3 loop spans 15 amino acids. Germline V lookup: CDR1 SGHNT, CDR2 YYREEE (reference sequence). V was trimmed by 0 bases and J by 3 bases, leaving 11 bases between them. This CDR3 reads CASSLERVDTDTQYF. For the CDR3, the DNA is TGTGCCAGCAGCTTGGAGCGGGTAGATACAGATACGCAGTATTTT. The full variable domain, rest sourced from reference TRBV5-4 and TRBJ2-3, is ETGVTQSPTHLIKTRGQQVTLRCSSQSGHNTVSWYQQALGQGPQFIFQYYREEENGRGNFPPRFSGLQFPNYSSELNVNALELDDSALYLCASSLERVDTDTQYFGPGTRLTVL.